This paragraph covers one T cell receptor (beta chain) sequence. Its matching antigen is unknown. The CDR3 runs to 17 residues. V shed 0 bases and J 4 bases; nucleotides not matched to a gene: 6. The germline V gene has CDR1 LGHNA and CDR2 YSLEER. The data are from a study of cytomegalovirus exposure and HLA in healthy donors. Sequencing used immunoSEQ multiplex PCR; TCRdb keeps in-frame clones, though not all of them. The sample lists tens of thousands of clones, roughly 89% occurring once. Study-wide points: In a later analysis, first-cohort TCR clusters were found to tend to co-occur in the approximately 120 validation repertoires. The authors enumerated 150 to 200 TCR beta chains as linked to cytomegalovirus.

The approximately 120-subject validation cohort, separate from the roughly 700-subject first cohort, included the donors. The chain carries TRBV4-3 and TRBJ2-1, with TRBD2 matching 10 bases. The sample taken for sequencing was PBMCs. The sequence came from a woman younger than 35 in good health and CMV-seronegative. For the CDR3, the DNA is TGCGCCAGCAGCCAAGATCGAGCGGGAGGGCATTACAATGAGCAGTTCTTC. It specifies CASSQDRAGGHYNEQFF.